This T cell receptor (beta chain) was captured in a study of blood T cell repertoires in COVID-19. Repertoires were generated with immunoSEQ multiplex PCR, while TCRdb's copy carries only in-frame clones and drops some. Here the sample spans 300,000 to 350,000 clones, almost 90% being singletons. The germline gives CDR1 SGHRS, CDR2 YFSETQ. The CDR3 has 14 residues. V shed 1 base and J shed 5 bases, with 11 bases lying between them. Material for sequencing was peripheral blood. This rearrangement joins TRBV5-1 to TRBJ2-3; D remains ambiguous. This TCR came from a woman younger than 45 with COVID-19, enrolled during active disease. CDR3 amino acids: CASSLQQIRDTQYF. CDR3 DNA sequence: TGCGCCAGCAGCTTGCAACAGATTAGAGATACGCAGTATTTT.